This T cell receptor (beta chain) was captured by sequencing in a study of T cell repertoires in ileal Crohn's disease. Clones were read by immunoSEQ multiplex PCR, and TCRdb kept only the in-frame ones, dropping some. This table holds 13,000 or so clones, approximately 78% found once. On this clone: Its specificity is not known.

Specified time point: neoterminal ileum biopsy at postoperative endoscopy, about 6 months after surgery. Included were adult ileal or ileocolonic Crohn's patients indicated for ileocolonic resection. This CDR3 has 16 amino acids. CDR1 is SGHTS and CDR2 is YDEGEE in the germline V gene. The V end lost 0 bases, the J end lost 5 bases, and 14 bases lay between the germline ends. Study-level results: Every patient over 26.8% clonality showed endoscopic recurrence.

The source is an adult with Crohn's disease. Material: ileal tissue. The J gene is TRBJ1-4, the V gene TRBV5-8, with D perhaps matching TRBD1 (5 bases). CDR3 in amino acids: CASSLVTPGSNEKLFF. The CDR3 DNA reads as TGTGCCAGCAGCTTGGTTACGCCAGGGTCCAATGAAAAACTGTTTTTT. Looking up the rest from reference TRBV5-8 and TRBJ1-4 gives the full variable domain: EAGVTQSPTHLIKTRGQQATLRCSPISGHTSVYWYQQALGLGLQFLLWYDEGEERNRGNFPPRFSGRQFPNYSSELNVNALELEDSALYLCASSLVTPGSNEKLFFGSGTQLSVL.